Listed below are T cell receptor beta chains from one sample, sequenced in a study of T cell responses to AZD1222 COVID-19 vaccine. Clones were sequenced by immunoSEQ multiplex PCR, and TCRdb holds only the in-frame ones, with some missing. The sample lists approximately 130,000 clones, around nine tenths occurring once. The sample was peripheral blood, taken on day 0 of AZD1222 vaccination. The source of these receptors is an adult in good health. CDR3s include the opening cysteine and the closing phenylalanine or tryptophan. A D gene is named only where the DNA matches it firmly. The listing skips clone size in some rows; elsewhere it reads once, few, many or a size class.

NA	TRBV11-2	TRBD2	TRBJ2-5	TGTGCCAGCATCCCTGAGGGGCTAGCGGGGGGGCCCCTAGAGACCCAGTACTTC	CASIPEGLAGGPLETQYF
NA	TRBV19	NA	TRBJ1-2	TGTGCCAGTAGTATAGACCTGACAGGAACCTATGGCTACACCTTC	CASSIDLTGTYGYTF
NA	TRBV29-1	NA	TRBJ2-1	TGCAGCGTTGAAGGCCGAGAGGGCCGTGGTTTAAATGAGCAGTTCTTC	CSVEGREGRGLNEQFF
once	TRBV12-3/TRBV12-4	NA	TRBJ1-2	TGTGCCAGCCGCCGGGACATAAACTATGGCTACACCTTC	CASRRDINYGYTF
once	TRBV28	NA	TRBJ2-2	TGTGCCAGCGGGGAGTTCGCGAACACCGGGGAGCTGTTTTTT	CASGEFANTGELFF
NA	TRBV6-5	NA	TRBJ1-3	TGTGCCAGCAGTTACCCCAATGGAAACACCATATATTTT	CASSYPNGNTIYF
NA	TRBV6-1	NA	TRBJ2-2	TGTGCCAGCAGTGAATTACAGGGTGGGACCGGGGAGCTGTTTTTT	CASSELQGGTGELFF
NA	TRBV5-4	NA	TRBJ2-2	TGTGCCAGCAGCTTGGCCAGGGCGGACACCGGGGAGCTGTTTTTT	CASSLARADTGELFF
once	TRBV5-4	NA	TRBJ2-5	TGTGCCAGCAGCCCCGTGGGGGCCCCAGAGACCCAGTACTTC	CASSPVGAPETQYF
NA	TRBV10-3	TRBD2	TRBJ2-2	TGTGCCATCACCCGCGGGGGGCCGAACACCGGGGAGCTGTTTTTT	CAITRGGPNTGELFF
few	TRBV29-1	TRBD1	TRBJ2-2	TGCAGCACCACAGGGGTGTCCACCGGGGAGCTGTTTTTT	CSTTGVSTGELFF
once	TRBV4-1	NA	TRBJ1-1	TGCGCCAGCAGCATCCGACAGGCGGGCACTGAAGCTTTCTTT	CASSIRQAGTEAFF
NA	TRBV7-8	NA	TRBJ1-3	TGTGCCAGCAGCTTACTGGGGCCAGCCTCTGGAAACACCATATATTTT	CASSLLGPASGNTIYF
NA	TRBV3-1/TRBV3-2	TRBD1	TRBJ1-2	TGTGCCAGCAGCCGACCGGGACAGAAGCTTCTTGAGGGCTATGGCTACACCTTC	CASSRPGQKLLEGYGYTF
NA	TRBV19	NA	TRBJ2-2	TGTGCCAGTAGCGTACAGGGAACCGGGGAGCTGTTTTTT	CASSVQGTGELFF
NA	TRBV3-1/TRBV3-2	NA	TRBJ1-2	TGTGCCAGCAGCCAGGGGGGGGAGGTCTATGGCTACACCTTC	CASSQGGEVYGYTF
NA	TRBV6-1	NA	TRBJ1-1	TGTGCCAGCAGTGACCTGGGCGCTGAAGCTTTCTTT	CASSDLGAEAFF
NA	TRBV6-5	NA	TRBJ1-1	TGTGCCAGCAGACCGGGACCGTGGAACACTGAAGCTTTCTTT	CASRPGPWNTEAFF
NA	TRBV6-1	TRBD1	TRBJ1-5	TGTGCCAGCAGTGAAGCGGGGACAGTGACTCAGCCCCAGCATTTT	CASSEAGTVTQPQHF
NA	TRBV2	NA	TRBJ1-1	TGTGCCAGCAAAGGTTTTAGCGTTGAAGCTTTCTTT	CASKGFSVEAFF
NA	TRBV12-3/TRBV12-4	NA	TRBJ1-1	TGTGCCAGCAGTTTAAATTCGGACACTGAAGCTTTCTTT	CASSLNSDTEAFF
few	TRBV10-3	NA	TRBJ1-1	TGTGCCATCAGCCCTCAACAGGTGGGCAAAACTGAAGCTTTCTTT	CAISPQQVGKTEAFF
once	TRBV5-4	NA	TRBJ2-6	TGTGCCAGCAGCCCTTGGCAGTCAAACTCTGGGGCCAACGTCCTGACTTTC	CASSPWQSNSGANVLTF
NA	TRBV9	TRBD2	TRBJ2-7	TGTGCCAGCAGCGTTGGGTCTAGCGGTTCCTACGAGCAGTACTTC	CASSVGSSGSYEQYF
NA	TRBV18	TRBD2	TRBJ2-3	TGTGCCAGCTCCCCCAAGGGACTAGTCTCAGATACGCAGTATTTT	CASSPKGLVSDTQYF
once	TRBV20-1	NA	TRBJ1-2	TGCAGTGCTAGTGCCCCGGGCCTCAGGATGGATGGCTACACCTTC	CSASAPGLRMDGYTF
NA	TRBV29-1	NA	TRBJ1-4	TGCAGCGTTGATCTCGCTCAACCCCCAACTAATGAAAAACTGTTTTTT	CSVDLAQPPTNEKLFF
once	TRBV10-2	NA	TRBJ1-6	TGCGCCAGCAGTGGCCCCGGTTCACCCCTCCACTTT	CASSGPGSPLHF
NA	TRBV15	TRBD1	TRBJ1-2	TGTGCCACCAGCAGAGGGGACAGGAGGCACTATGGCTACACCTTC	CATSRGDRRHYGYTF
NA	TRBV18	NA	TRBJ1-5	TGTGCCAGCTCACGTGAGGCCCGGGGCAATCAGCCCCAGCATTTT	CASSREARGNQPQHF
NA	TRBV6-2/TRBV6-3	TRBD1	TRBJ1-2	TGTGCCAGCAGTTACCCCGGGACAGGGGCCGGCTACACCTTC	CASSYPGTGAGYTF
NA	TRBV28	TRBD1	TRBJ1-5	TGTGCCAGCAGTTTACCTCGGACAGGGGGCAATCAGCCCCAGCATTTT	CASSLPRTGGNQPQHF
NA	TRBV25-1	NA	TRBJ1-5	TGTGCCAGTCACGCTCGGCCGCCCAGGGAACAGCCCCAGCATTTT	CASHARPPREQPQHF
once	TRBV30	NA	TRBJ1-4	TGTGCCTGGAGTCCCTGGGCCGGGGGGAATGAAAAACTGTTTTTT	CAWSPWAGGNEKLFF
NA	TRBV14	NA	TRBJ1-1	TGTGCCAGCATCCTTTCTCTCAGGACGGGGGGGAAGAACACTGAAGCTTTCTTT	CASILSLRTGGKNTEAFF
NA	TRBV29-1	TRBD1	TRBJ1-1	TGCAGCGTTGAAGGGGGACAGAAGAACACTGAAGCTTTCTTT	CSVEGGQKNTEAFF
few	TRBV7-9	TRBD2	TRBJ2-7	TGTGCCAGCAGCTTAACGCGGGAGGGGTCCTACGAGCAGTACTTC	CASSLTREGSYEQYF
NA	TRBV28	NA	TRBJ1-2	TGTGCCAGCAGTTTGGGGACGAAGGTTCGTGGCTACACCTTC	CASSLGTKVRGYTF
NA	TRBV18	NA	TRBJ2-5	TGTGCCAGCCTACGAGGGATTCAAGAGACCCAGTACTTC	CASLRGIQETQYF
NA	TRBV7-9	TRBD1	TRBJ2-3	TGTGCCAGCAGCGTGGCCCTGACAGGGGTCACAGATACGCAGTATTTT	CASSVALTGVTDTQYF
few	TRBV9	TRBD1	TRBJ2-7	TGTGCCAGCAGCGTAGCTGCAGGGACAGACGAGCAGTACTTC	CASSVAAGTDEQYF
NA	TRBV20-1	NA	TRBJ2-7	TGCAGTGCTAAGCCCTACGAGCAGTACTTC	CSAKPYEQYF
few	TRBV19	NA	TRBJ2-3	TGTGCCAGTAGTATTAATGGAGTTGCGGGGAGCCCCACAGATACGCAGTATTTT	CASSINGVAGSPTDTQYF
NA	TRBV6-2/TRBV6-3	TRBD1	TRBJ1-2	TGTGCCAGCAGTTACTTTCCAAACAGGGGAAGACATGGCTACACCTTC	CASSYFPNRGRHGYTF
NA	TRBV7-2	NA	TRBJ1-2	TGTGCCAGCAGCCGGGACGGCGTAAACTATGGCTACACCTTC	CASSRDGVNYGYTF
few	TRBV18	NA	TRBJ1-5	TGTGCCAGCTCACCGGGCAATCAGCCCCAGCATTTT	CASSPGNQPQHF
NA	TRBV7-9	TRBD1	TRBJ1-3	TGTGCCAGCAGCGCCACCGGACAGGGATACACCATATATTTT	CASSATGQGYTIYF
NA	TRBV9	NA	TRBJ1-4	TGTGCCAGCTCAAGGGGACCCCCGTCGGAAAAACTGTTTTTT	CASSRGPPSEKLFF
NA	TRBV3-1/TRBV3-2	TRBD1	TRBJ1-2	TGTGCCAGCAGCCAGGGACAGGGGGTCGGTGGCTACACCTTC	CASSQGQGVGGYTF
NA	TRBV7-2	NA	TRBJ2-1	TGTGCCAGCAGCGGACCTCAGACAGGTCATCGGGAGCAGTTCTTC	CASSGPQTGHREQFF
NA	TRBV19	NA	TRBJ1-1	TGTGCCAGTAGTGGTCCGGGGGCGATCACTGAAGCTTTCTTT	CASSGPGAITEAFF
NA	TRBV7-3	TRBD2	TRBJ2-1	TGTGCCAGCAGCTTAACAGCGGGGAAGGACAATGAGCAGTTCTTC	CASSLTAGKDNEQFF